This TCR beta chain derives from a study of cytomegalovirus exposure and HLA in healthy donors. In the study overall: Researchers found that about 84% of 398 genotyped donors fell within the Caucasian-associated ancestry cluster.

In the case of this clone: Its specificity is not known.

Notes on the study in general: Analysis performed later found 16,951 TCR beta sequences associated with HLA alleles at 0.05 false discovery rate. Certain indistinguishable V segments, among them TRBV6-2 and TRBV6-3, were excluded.

PCR amplification relied on 60 Vbeta primers (plus 13 Jbeta primers). Study processing details: In a later analysis, of tens of millions of unique beta chains, 9 million to 11 million appeared in at least two donors. Profiling relied on immunoSEQ multiplex PCR, and the TCRdb table lists in-frame clones only, not all of them. V and J calls and clone size are as listed in that table; D and trimming were resolved from the DNA. The repertoire holds some 160,000 clones, with about 85% as singletons. The CDR3 has 16 residues. Deletions cut 3 bases from V and 2 bases from J, with 17 bases between. Germline CDR1 reads MDHEN; CDR2 reads SYDVKM.

V gene TRBV28 combines with J gene TRBJ2-7; D remains unclear. This TCR came from a boy aged 2-9 years in good health and CMV-seronegative. Sequences were obtained from PBMCs. CDR3 DNA: TGTGCCAGCAGTTTTAGCCGGGTCCTTTTTACCTACGAGCAGTACTTC. Translating it yields CASSFSRVLFTYEQYF.